This T cell receptor beta chain derives from a study of blood T cell repertoires in COVID-19 (dated by TCRdb to 2018 to 2020). Regarding the research as a whole: Samples covering the acute and convalescent phases of COVID-19 were provided by collaborators in the United States, Italy and Spain. Where available, HLA class I and class II types were taken from metadata supplied by the sample provider and were not determined by assay-based typing. The prospective study material was composed of cDNA or gDNA derived from T cells, B-cell-depleted T cells, or PBMCs. Subjects who had been exposed to COVID-19, were actively infected with it, or had recovered from it provided the deeply sampled blood TCRbeta repertoires that made up the dataset. Samples were obtained from the ongoing ImmuneRACE study (first 160 participants) and from over 1,000 subjects provided by 6 global collaborators. Sample metadata almost always included a de-identified subject ID, COVID-19 status, age in years and sex. A freely available public database, intended as a resource for researchers studying the immune response to SARS-CoV-2, is where the repertoires were released. The paper's findings and limits, for the study overall: The amount of clinical and demographic metadata varied by source and participant and was provided uncurated.

The CDR3 covers 20 residues, taking in both the cysteine and the phenylalanine. CDR3 DNA only is kept here, 60 bases in frame from base 1. V and J are trimmed by 5 bases and 3 bases, and the gene matches miss 18 bases of the junction. In the germline V gene, CDR1 corresponds to SNHLY and CDR2 to FYNNEI. TCRbeta CDR3 regions were amplified from genomic DNA by means of the immunoSEQ Assay, a bias-controlled multiplex PCR. Per the authors' processing: The number of nucleated cells in each sample was estimated from the amplification of reference gene primers within the assay. To quantify the absolute abundance of each unique TCRbeta CDR3 rearrangement, sequence reads were collapsed and filtered. For each sample, productive Simpson clonality was calculated as the square root of Simpson's diversity index over productive rearrangements. This is the immuneACCESS table as TCRdb keeps it, with only in-frame sequences that have V and J called. A part of the clones is gone; compared with another copy, unresolved V genes explain less than half, and the rest is unexplained. V and J calls plus clone size are reproduced from that table; the DNA served to infer D and trimming. The sample table shows under 250,000 clones, and 65% to 85% are seen once. The top ten clones comprise around 8.1% of the sample.

The collaborating institutions used their own protocols to collect whole blood in K2EDTA tubes. Collaborator samples were shipped for TCRbeta analysis as frozen whole blood, isolated PBMCs, or DNA extracted from either sample type. On this clone: No antigen is known for it. It has no much larger one-base neighbor in the sample; base qualities were not kept.

The V gene is TRBV2 and the J gene is TRBJ1-5; 11 central nucleotides agree with TRBD1. The sequenced sample was peripheral blood. This receptor was obtained from a man aged 40-50 years with active or convalescent COVID-19. CDR3 region: CASSRPDRGRSLSFNQPQHF. The bases read TGTGCCAGCAGTCGACCGGACAGGGGGCGAAGCCTTTCCTTCAATCAGCCCCAGCATTTT. With the portions outside the CDR3 filled from the reference TRBV2 and TRBJ1-5 genes, the complete variable region becomes EPEVTQTPSHQVTQMGQEVILRCVPISNHLYFYWYRQILGQKVEFLVSFYNNEISEKSEIFDDQFSVERPDGSNFTLKIRSTKLEDSAMYFCASSRPDRGRSLSFNQPQHFGDGTRLSIL.